The sequence of this T cell receptor beta chain was determined in a study of T cells after yellow fever vaccination. Whole-study findings and limits: A minor fraction of clonotypes spanned both CD4 and CD8 compartments. Clones that expanded after primary vaccination mostly reappeared after the booster (96% CD4, 88% CD8).

This clonotype was counted ten times or more. Its antigen is unknown. TCRdb reprocessed the 5' RACE reads with MiXCR, giving one entry per CDR3 protein. The sample holds around 360,000 distinct CDR3 sequences, about 9.9% seen once. V was trimmed by 6 bases and J by 3 bases, leaving 6 bases between them. The CDR3 loop spans 11 amino acids. Germline assignment: CDR1 SEHNR and CDR2 FQNEAQ (reference sequence). The TCR comes from a man between 18 and 35 years old who received the YFV17D yellow fever vaccine. The specimen comprised PBMCs, sampled on the day of the first yellow fever vaccination. The chain couples TRBV7-9 to TRBJ2-7; TRBD1 might be the D (6 bases). The CDR3 sequence is CASRDSYEQYF. The CDR3 DNA reads as TGTGCCAGCAGGGACAGCTACGAGCAGTACTTC.